The clone carrying this T cell receptor beta chain was found once. The antigen is not known. Second-dose groups at about 4 or about 12 weeks were pooled. Germline CDR1 MRHNA, CDR2 SNTAGT. The CDR3 contains 14 residues. The V gene lost 4 bases and the J gene lost 7 bases, with 11 bases spanning the gap. The sample belongs to a study of T cell responses to AZD1222 COVID-19 vaccine. Study conclusions and caveats: Spike-specific TCR breadth and depth rose after two AZD1222 doses. Reportedly, nearly half the spike-specific TCRs target unmutated variant regions.

Assay: immunoSEQ multiplex PCR; the TCRdb copy retains only in-frame clones and omits some. The sample has some 200,000 clones; approximately 89% are singletons. This material consisted of peripheral blood, taken 28 days after the second AZD1222 dose. The receptor was derived from an adult who received the AZD1222 COVID-19 vaccine. This chain joins TRBV6-4 and TRBJ1-6; D unresolved. The CDR3 sequence: CASSAEGGNSPLHF. The CDR3 coding sequence is TGTGCCAGCAGTGCGGAGGGTGGCAATTCACCCCTCCACTTT.